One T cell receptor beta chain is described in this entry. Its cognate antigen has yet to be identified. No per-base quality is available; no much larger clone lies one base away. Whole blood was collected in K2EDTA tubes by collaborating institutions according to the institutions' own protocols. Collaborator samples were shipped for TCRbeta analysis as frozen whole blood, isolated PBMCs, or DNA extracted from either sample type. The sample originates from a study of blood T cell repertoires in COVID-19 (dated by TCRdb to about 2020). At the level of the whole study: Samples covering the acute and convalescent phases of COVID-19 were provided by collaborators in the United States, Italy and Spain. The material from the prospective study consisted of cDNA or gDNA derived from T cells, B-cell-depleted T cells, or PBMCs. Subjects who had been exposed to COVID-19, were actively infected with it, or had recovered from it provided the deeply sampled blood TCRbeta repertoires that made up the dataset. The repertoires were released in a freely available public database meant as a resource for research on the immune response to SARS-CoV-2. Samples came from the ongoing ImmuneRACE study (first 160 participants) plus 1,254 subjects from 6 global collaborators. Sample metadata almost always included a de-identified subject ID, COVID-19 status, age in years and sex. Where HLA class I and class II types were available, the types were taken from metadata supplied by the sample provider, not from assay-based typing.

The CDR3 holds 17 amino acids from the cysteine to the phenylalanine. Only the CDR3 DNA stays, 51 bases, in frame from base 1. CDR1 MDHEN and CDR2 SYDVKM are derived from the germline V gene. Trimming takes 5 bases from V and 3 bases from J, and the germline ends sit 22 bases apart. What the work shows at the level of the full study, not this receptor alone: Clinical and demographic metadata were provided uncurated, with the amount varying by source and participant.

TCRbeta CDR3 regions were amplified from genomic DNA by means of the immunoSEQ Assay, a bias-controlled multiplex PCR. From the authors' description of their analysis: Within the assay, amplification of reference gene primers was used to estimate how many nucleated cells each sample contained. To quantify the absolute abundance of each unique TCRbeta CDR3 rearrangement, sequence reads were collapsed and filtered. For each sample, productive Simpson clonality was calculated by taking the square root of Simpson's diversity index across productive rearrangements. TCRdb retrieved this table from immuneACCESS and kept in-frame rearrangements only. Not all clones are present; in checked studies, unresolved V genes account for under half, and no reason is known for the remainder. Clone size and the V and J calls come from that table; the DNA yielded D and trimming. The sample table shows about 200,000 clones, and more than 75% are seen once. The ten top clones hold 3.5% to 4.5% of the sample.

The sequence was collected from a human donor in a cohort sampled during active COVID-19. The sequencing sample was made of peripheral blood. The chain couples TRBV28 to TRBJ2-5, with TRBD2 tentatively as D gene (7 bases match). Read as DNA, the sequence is TGTGCCAGCAGTCCTAGGGTGGGGGGGGCGCAGAAAGAGACCCAGTACTTC. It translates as CASSPRVGGAQKETQYF.